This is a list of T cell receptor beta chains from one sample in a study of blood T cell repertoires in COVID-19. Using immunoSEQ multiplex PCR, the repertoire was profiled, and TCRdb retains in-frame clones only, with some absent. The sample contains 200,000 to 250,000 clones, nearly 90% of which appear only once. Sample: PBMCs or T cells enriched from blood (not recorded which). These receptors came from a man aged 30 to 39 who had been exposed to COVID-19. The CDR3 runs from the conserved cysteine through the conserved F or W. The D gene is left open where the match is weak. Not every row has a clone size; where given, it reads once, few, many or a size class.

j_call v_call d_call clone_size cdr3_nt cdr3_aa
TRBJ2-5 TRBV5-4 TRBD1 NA TGTGCCAGCAGCTCCCCGGGACAGGGGGAAGAGACCCAGTACTTC CASSSPGQGEETQYF
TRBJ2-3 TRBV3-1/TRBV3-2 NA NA TGTGCCAGCAGCCGGGGCCCTGTGGGTGATACGCAGTATTTT CASSRGPVGDTQYF
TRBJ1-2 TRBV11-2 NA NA TGTGCCAGCAGCCAGAGGGAGGGGGGGACCGCTAACTATGGCTACACCTTC CASSQREGGTANYGYTF
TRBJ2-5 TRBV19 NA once TGTGCCAGTAGTGTCGGAGAGACCCAGTACTTC CASSVGETQYF
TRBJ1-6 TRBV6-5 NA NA TGTGCCAGCAGTTATGCGGCTAATTCACCCCTCCACTTT CASSYAANSPLHF
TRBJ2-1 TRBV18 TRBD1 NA TGTGCCAGCTCTAAACCAGGGACAGGGAAGACTTCGGTAATTTACAATGAGCAGTTCTTC CASSKPGTGKTSVIYNEQFF
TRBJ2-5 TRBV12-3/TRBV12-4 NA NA TGTGCCAGCGCAACAGTAGAGACCCAGTACTTC CASATVETQYF
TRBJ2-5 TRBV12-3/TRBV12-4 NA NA TGTGCCAGCAGTGACTCCGTGACCCAGTACTTC CASSDSVTQYF
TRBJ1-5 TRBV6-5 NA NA TGTGCCAGCGTCGACAGGAGCAATCAGCCCCAGCATTTT CASVDRSNQPQHF
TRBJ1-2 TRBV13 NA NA TGTGCCAGCAGCCTACGGACCTTAAACAAGGGGGGCTACACCTTC CASSLRTLNKGGYTF
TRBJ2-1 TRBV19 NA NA TGTGCCAGTAGTATAGCGGGGGGCAACAATGAGCAGTTCTTC CASSIAGGNNEQFF
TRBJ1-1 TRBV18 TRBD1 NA TGTGCCAGCTCACCCCAGACAGGGGGGAACACTGAAGCTTTCTTT CASSPQTGGNTEAFF
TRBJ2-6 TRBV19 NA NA TGTGCCAGTAGACAGGCTGTCTCTGGGGCCAACGTCCTGACTTTC CASRQAVSGANVLTF
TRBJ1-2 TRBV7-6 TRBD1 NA TGTGCCAGCAGCTTAGGAGGTCAGGGGGCAACGGGCTACACCTTC CASSLGGQGATGYTF
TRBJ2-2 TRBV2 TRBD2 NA TGTGCCAGCAGTGAAATAGCGGGGGACGACGGTGGGGAGCTGTTTTTT CASSEIAGDDGGELFF
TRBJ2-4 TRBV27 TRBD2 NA TGTGCCAGCAGTCCAGGACTAGCGGGGGTGAGAGGGCGAATTCAGTACTTC CASSPGLAGVRGRIQYF
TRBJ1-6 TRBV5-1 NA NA TGCGCCAGCAGCTTGGTGGACAGCTATGGGAGTTCACCCCTCCACTTT CASSLVDSYGSSPLHF
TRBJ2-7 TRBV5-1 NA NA TGCGCCAGCCGCCTTTCGAGCTCCTACGAGCAGTACTTC CASRLSSSYEQYF
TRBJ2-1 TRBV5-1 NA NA TGCGCCAGCAGCCCCTCGACTAGAGGCGATGAGCAGTTCTTC CASSPSTRGDEQFF
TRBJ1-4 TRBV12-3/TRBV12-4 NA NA TGTGCCAGCAGGGGGAGTGGCGAAAAACTGTTTTTT CASRGSGEKLFF
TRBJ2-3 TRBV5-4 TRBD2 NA TGTGCCAGCAGCTTAGTAGCGGGGCCTACCACAGATACGCAGTATTTT CASSLVAGPTTDTQYF
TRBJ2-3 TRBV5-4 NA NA TGTGCCAGCATCACTATTGGGGAGGATACGCAGTATTTT CASITIGEDTQYF
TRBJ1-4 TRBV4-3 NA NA TGCGCCAGCAGCCAGTGGGTGGGAACAGGAGTAGGCGAAAAACTGTTTTTT CASSQWVGTGVGEKLFF
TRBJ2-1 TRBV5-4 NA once TGTGCCAGCTTTCCGGCAGGTTCGAATGAGCAGTTCTTC CASFPAGSNEQFF
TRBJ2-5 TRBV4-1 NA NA TGCGCCAGCAGCCGCGTTGCTCAAGAGACCCAGTACTTC CASSRVAQETQYF
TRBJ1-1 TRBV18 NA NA TGTGCCAGCTCACCAAATGGGGCGGTGAACACTGAAGCTTTCTTT CASSPNGAVNTEAFF
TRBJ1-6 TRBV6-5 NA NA TGTGCCAGCAGTTACAAAACCGGCGAGGGTTCACCCCTCCACTTT CASSYKTGEGSPLHF
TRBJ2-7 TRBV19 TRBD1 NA TGTGCCAGTAGTATCCCGGGACAGGGACTTTACGAGCAGTACTTC CASSIPGQGLYEQYF
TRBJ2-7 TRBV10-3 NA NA TGTGCCAGCCCCCGAGGGCACCCAAGGGTCTACGAGCAGTACTTC CASPRGHPRVYEQYF
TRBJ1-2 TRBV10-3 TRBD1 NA TGTGCCATCAGGGGGACAGCGAATCTTGGCTACACCTTC CAIRGTANLGYTF
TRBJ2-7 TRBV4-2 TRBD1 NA TGTGCCAGCAGCCTGGAGACAGGGAAGTACGAGCAGTACTTC CASSLETGKYEQYF
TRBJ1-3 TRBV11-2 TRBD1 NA TGTGCCAGCAGCTTACTAGGAGGGACAGCCTCTGGAAACACCATATATTTT CASSLLGGTASGNTIYF
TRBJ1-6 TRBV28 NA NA TGTGCCAGCAGTTTATATCGCGGGGGCCCCACCGTCTATAATTCACCCCTCCACTTT CASSLYRGGPTVYNSPLHF
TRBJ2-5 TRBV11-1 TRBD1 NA TGTGCCAGCAGCGAAACCGGGACAGTCCAAGAGACCCAGTACTTC CASSETGTVQETQYF
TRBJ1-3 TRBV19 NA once TGTGCCAGTAGTCGAGGACAGCAGTCTGGAAACACCATATATTTT CASSRGQQSGNTIYF
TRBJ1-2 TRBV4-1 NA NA TGCGCCAGCAGCCAGGGGGGGTTGAGGCGGTTTTTTAACTATGGCTACACCTTC CASSQGGLRRFFNYGYTF
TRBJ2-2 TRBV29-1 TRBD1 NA TGCAGCGTTCGACGAACAGGGGACACCGGGGAGCTGTTTTTT CSVRRTGDTGELFF
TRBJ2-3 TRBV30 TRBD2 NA TGTGCCTGGAGTTATCTAGCGGGGGTCACAGATACGCAGTATTTT CAWSYLAGVTDTQYF
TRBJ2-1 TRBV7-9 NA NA TGTGCCAGCAGCTCTCCGCTGGGGGGGCGAGACTCCTACAATGAGCAGTTCTTC CASSSPLGGRDSYNEQFF
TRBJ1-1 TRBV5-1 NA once TGCGCCAGCAGCCCTCCGGGATGGACTGAAGCTTTCTTT CASSPPGWTEAFF
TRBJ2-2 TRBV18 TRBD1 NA TGTGCCAGCTCACCACTAGGAACAGGGGGCTGGACCGGGGAGCTGTTTTTT CASSPLGTGGWTGELFF
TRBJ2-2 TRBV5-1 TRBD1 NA TGCGCCAGCAGCATTGACAGGGCCGGGGGGGAGCTGTTTTTT CASSIDRAGGELFF
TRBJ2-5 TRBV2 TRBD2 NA TGTGCCAGCAGTGATTCCATCCGACTAGCGGGGGGAGAGACCCAGTACTTC CASSDSIRLAGGETQYF
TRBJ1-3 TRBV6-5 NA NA TGTGCCAGCAGTACCACAGGGCATTTTGGAAACACCATATATTTT CASSTTGHFGNTIYF
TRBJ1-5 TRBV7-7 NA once TGTGCCAGCAGCACACGACAGAAACATCAGCCCCAGCATTTT CASSTRQKHQPQHF
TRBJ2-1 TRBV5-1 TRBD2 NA TGCGCCAGCAGTTTCGCTAGCGGGGGGAATGGGCAGTTCTTC CASSFASGGNGQFF
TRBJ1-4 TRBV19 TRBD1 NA TGTGCCAGTGGGGACAGGGGGAAGGTTCGGGAAAAACTGTTTTTT CASGDRGKVREKLFF
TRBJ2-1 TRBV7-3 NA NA TGTGCCAGCAGCTCAAGTATGACTAGGGGGCATGAGCAGTTCTTC CASSSSMTRGHEQFF
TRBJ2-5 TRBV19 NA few TGTGCCAGTAGTATAGATTTGGGGGCGGAAGAGACCCAGTACTTC CASSIDLGAEETQYF
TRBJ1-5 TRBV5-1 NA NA TGCGCCAGTAGCGGGGGGGACGGTCAGCCCCAGCATTTT CASSGGDGQPQHF
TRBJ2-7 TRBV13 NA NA TGTGCCAGCAGCTTGGGTGCCAAACTGCGGGAATACAGCTACGAGCAGTACTTC CASSLGAKLREYSYEQYF
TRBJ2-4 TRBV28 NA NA TGTGCCAGCACCGACCAGGGGGCCAAAAACATTCAGTACTTC CASTDQGAKNIQYF
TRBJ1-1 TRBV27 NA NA TGTGCCAGCAGTCTGGCCGGGGGAGTCACTGAAGCTTTCTTT CASSLAGGVTEAFF
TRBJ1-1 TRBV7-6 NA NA TGTGCCAGCAGCTGGGGAGCCTTGAACACTGAAGCTTTCTTT CASSWGALNTEAFF
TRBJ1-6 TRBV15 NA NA TGTGCCACCAGCAGAGCCAGGGACTCCTATAATTCACCCCTCCACTTT CATSRARDSYNSPLHF
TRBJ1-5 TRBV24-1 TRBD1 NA TGTGCCACCAGTGATGATGCGGGACAGGGTATGCCGGACAGCAATCAGCCCCAGCATTTT CATSDDAGQGMPDSNQPQHF